This TCR beta chain is from a study of blood T cell repertoires in COVID-19. The CDR3 is 18 amino acids. Unmatched junction bases numbered 11, after V lost 5 bases and J lost 2 bases. Germline lookup yields CDR1 ENHRY and CDR2 SYGVKD. The protocol was immunoSEQ multiplex PCR, while the TCRdb copy is restricted to in-frame clones and leaves out a portion. Of under 350,000 clones in the sample, 80% to 90% were seen once. The sample was PBMCs or T cells enriched from blood (not recorded which). This TCR was sampled from a woman in her 40s with acute COVID-19. The chain recombines TRBV10-3 with TRBJ2-1, with 11 bases lining up with TRBD2. CDR3 in amino acids: CAISLSGRAPFAYNEQFF. The CDR3 coding sequence is TGTGCCATCAGTCTTAGCGGGAGGGCCCCCTTTGCCTACAATGAGCAGTTCTTC.